This T cell receptor beta chain was observed in a study of cytomegalovirus exposure and HLA in healthy donors. Notes on the study in general: In a later analysis, specific HLA alleles were associated with over 15,000 TCR beta sequences at a 0.05 false discovery rate. Previous analysis showed most TCR beta V segments were productive about 87% or about 30% of the time. The likely explanation for a cluster of highly shared sequence variants was sequencing artifact.

With 4 bases removed from V and 1 base from J, the gap between germline ends came to 10 bases. This CDR3 comprises 14 residues. Germline V lookup: CDR1 SGHVS, CDR2 FQNEAQ. Every donor was a healthy person donating bone marrow. For this clone: Its antigen is undetermined.

Primers: 60 Vbeta forward and 13 Jbeta reverse. Sequenced by immunoSEQ multiplex PCR; TCRdb stores in-frame clones only, minus some. This table holds roughly 190,000 clones, approximately 75% found once. The rearrangement joins TRBV7-8 to TRBJ1-1; D is ambiguous. The sequence derives from a man younger than 45 in good health and CMV-seropositive. The sequencing input was PBMCs. Here the CDR3 reads CASSWEGGNTEAFF. The CDR3 bases are TGTGCCAGCAGCTGGGAGGGCGGGAACACTGAAGCTTTCTTT.